The 8 T cell receptor beta chains given below trace back to one sample, sequenced in a study of T cells in Graves' hyperthyroidism and ophthalmopathy. Using RNA transcripts as the source, TCR beta CDR3 regions were amplified. TCR CDR3 underwent first-round RT-PCR with the HTBI primer set. One entry per CDR3 protein, called by TCRdb with MiXCR from the multiplex PCR reads. The data show approximately 700,000 distinct CDR3 sequences, 15% to 20% seen once. The material sequenced was blood. These receptors came from a man aged 18 to 29 with Graves' hyperthyroidism.

Many counts were recorded for this clonotype. CDR3 nucleotide sequence: TGCAGTGCAGACCGGGACAGGGGCTCCTACGAGCAGTACTTC. It specifies CSADRDRGSYEQYF. V and J are TRBV20-1 and TRBJ2-7; 10 bases agree with TRBD1. V trimming: 6 bases; J trimming: 0 bases; junction bases outside the gene matches: 5. The CDR3 length is 14 residues. Germline V gene data show CDR1 as DFQATT and CDR2 as SNEGSKA (reference sequence).

This clonotype was seen only a few times. The chain combines TRBV7-2 with TRBJ2-5; D is ambiguous. V lost 1 base to trimming and J lost 1 base, with 7 bases between them. The length of the CDR3 is 14 residues. Germline V gene sequence: CDR1 SGHTA, CDR2 FQGNSA. The CDR3 nucleotides are TGTGCCAGCAGCTTAGTGACACTCCAAGAGACCCAGTACTTC. Translating it yields CASSLVTLQETQYF.

This clonotype came up a few times. The genes are TRBV19 and TRBJ2-2, with unresolved D. Germline CDR1 reads LNHDA; CDR2 reads SQIVND (reference sequence). V gave up 6 bases and J gave up 5 bases, with 16 bases separating them. The CDR3 is 15 residues long. For the CDR3, the DNA is TGTGCCAGTAGCCTGAGGTATACTCAGACCGGGGAGCTGTTTTTT. It translates to CASSLRYTQTGELFF.

This clonotype has just a few counts. CDR3 DNA sequence: TGTGCCAGCAGTTTACTTGGACAGGGGGCTCAGCCCCAGCATTTT. This sequence encodes CASSLLGQGAQPQHF. V gene TRBV28 combines with J gene TRBJ1-5, with 11 bases aligning to TRBD1. The CDR3 runs 15 residues. CDR1 and CDR2 from the germline V gene are MDHEN and SYDVKM. Trimming removed 2 bases from V and 6 bases from J; junction bases left unmatched: 3. The variable domain in full, with the rest retrieved from reference TRBV28 and TRBJ1-5, is DVKVTQSSRYLVKRTGEKVFLECVQDMDHENMFWYRQDPGLGLRLIYFSYDVKMKEKGDIPEGYSVSREKKERFSLILESASTNQTSMYLCASSLLGQGAQPQHFGDGTRLSIL.

This clonotype has ten or more counts. This chain uses TRBV20-1 with TRBJ2-3; D is uncertain. V gave up 3 bases and J gave up 0 bases, with 10 bases separating them. This CDR3 region has 14 residues. Germline assignment: CDR1 DFQATT and CDR2 SNEGSKA (reference sequence). CDR3 in DNA: TGCAGTGCTAGTCCCCTTACGAGCACAGATACGCAGTATTTT. It codes for CSASPLTSTDTQYF.

Many counts were recorded for this clonotype. The genes are TRBV12-5 and TRBJ2-7, with D perhaps given as TRBD1 or TRBD2 (5 bases each). This CDR3 is built from 13 residues. CDR1 LGHNT and CDR2 FRNRAP come from the germline V gene. Trimming took off 0 bases at V and 6 bases at J, with 9 bases between the two ends. CDR3 nucleotide sequence: TGTGCTAGTGGTTTGGTAATTGGGGGCGAGCAGTACTTC. Translation gives CASGLVIGGEQYF. Based on the CDR3 plus reference TRBV12-5 and TRBJ2-7, the full variable domain is DARVTQTPRHKVTEMGQEVTMRCQPILGHNTVFWYRQTMMQGLELLAYFRNRAPLDDSGMPKDRFSAEMPDATLATLKIQPSEPRDSAVYFCASGLVIGGEQYFGPGTRLTVT.

In regard to this clonotype: This likely comes from a read error, as the CDR3 has no conserved phenylalanine or tryptophan at its end. The rearrangement uses TRBV2 and TRBJ2-5, with 7 bases identical to TRBD1. The V gene's germline CDR1 is SNHLY and CDR2 FYNNEI. Trimming at V came to 6 bases and at J to 1 base, leaving 5 bases not matched to a gene. The CDR3 spans 14 residues. The CDR3 region is CASRIRQGQETQYL. Here the CDR3 DNA reads TGTGCCAGCAGGATCAGACAGGGCCAAGAGACCCAGTACCTC.

There are many counts of this clonotype. This chain uses TRBV28 with TRBJ2-7, with D perhaps TRBD2 (7 bases). The CDR3 runs to 15 residues. Germline CDR1 is MDHEN and CDR2 is SYDVKM. V dropped 5 bases and J dropped 5 bases, with 19 bases sitting between them. As DNA, the CDR3 is TGTGCCAGCAGTACTCCAGGGGCGGGAGTCCACGAGCAGTACTTC. Its translation: CASSTPGAGVHEQYF.